These 5 T cell receptor beta chains were all obtained from the same sample, sequenced in a study of control samples from healthy donors and cancer patients. This table comes from immunoSEQ multiplex PCR, and its TCRdb copy is limited to in-frame clones, with some not included. The sample has some 70,000 clones; approximately 80% are singletons. Sequenced input: PBMCs. Receptors originate from a woman between 50 and 59 years old with lung cancer.

This clone occurred once. The CDR3 is CASSQVKGRETQYF. The CDR3 nucleotides are TGCGCCAGCAGCCAAGTAAAGGGAAGAGAGACCCAGTACTTC. The chain has TRBV4-1 and TRBJ2-5; no firm D call. The germline gives CDR1 MGHRA, CDR2 YSYEKL. Trimming removed 1 base at V and 4 bases at J, with 10 bases between. The CDR3 loop spans 14 amino acids.

The chain links TRBV4-2 to TRBJ1-2; D remains unclear. The CDR3 runs to 16 residues. CDR1 and CDR2 from the germline V gene are LGHNA and YNFKEQ. Trimming pared 2 bases from V and 3 bases from J, leaving 16 bases between. CDR3 sequence (DNA): TGTGCCAGCAGCCAAAATGCCGGGGAAGGGTACTATGGCTACACCTTC. Translated, it gives CASSQNAGEGYYGYTF.

The chain combines TRBV6-6 with TRBJ1-1; D is unresolved. Germline V CDR1 and CDR2: MNHNY, SVGAGI (reference sequence). V was shortened by 5 bases and J by 1 base, with 2 bases between the two germline ends. The CDR3 totals 11 residues. The CDR3 reads CASSGNTEAFF. The CDR3 DNA reads as TGTGCCAGCAGTGGGAACACTGAAGCTTTCTTT.

The J gene is TRBJ1-1, the V gene TRBV7-2; D remains unclear. Germline V gives CDR1 SGHTA, CDR2 FQGNSA. The length of the CDR3 is 13 residues. V was clipped by 5 bases and J by 5 bases, with 12 bases between them. DNA of the CDR3: TGTGCCAGCAGCCCACTCGGACGGACTGAAGCTTTCTTT. This translates into CASSPLGRTEAFF.

The sample holds a few counts of this clone. V usage is TRBV28 and J usage is TRBJ1-5, with a weak D call TRBD1 (5 bases). V was trimmed by 3 bases and J by 5 bases, leaving 14 bases between them. This CDR3 has 15 amino acids. From germline, CDR1 is MDHEN and CDR2 SYDVKM. Here the CDR3 reads CASSFGRGIDQPQHF. The CDR3 nucleotides read TGTGCCAGCAGTTTCGGGAGGGGAATCGATCAGCCCCAGCATTTT.